This T cell receptor (beta chain) was obtained from a study of regulatory T cells in long-lasting Graves disease. Indicated time point: persistent/refractory GD, antithyroid drugs over 5 years with positive TRAb. Extracted RNA from PBMCs served as the source of the TCR library. Germline loops: CDR1 MDHEN, CDR2 SYDVKM. The V end lost 6 bases, the J end lost 4 bases, and 15 bases lay between the germline ends. This CDR3 has 15 residues. Both iRepertoire HTBI primers and Arm-PCR of CDR3 regions were used to build the TCR beta libraries. TCRdb reprocessed the multiplex PCR reads via MiXCR and lists one record per CDR3 protein. The sample has under 500,000 distinct CDR3 sequences, about 20% seen once; the top ten hold 20%. In this sample, this clonotype turned up many times.

This sequence originates from a female donor with Graves disease. This chain uses TRBV28 with TRBJ2-2; D unclear. The source material was peripheral blood mononuclear cells (PBMCs), sampled when the disease was refractory, from a patient treated with antithyroid drugs. The CDR3 region is CASSLRRQITGELFF. In DNA form, the CDR3 reads TGTGCCAGCAGCCTGAGACGCCAAATCACCGGGGAGCTGTTTTTT.